Below are 11 T cell receptor beta chains sequenced from a single sample in a study of blood T cell repertoires in COVID-19. Profiled with immunoSEQ multiplex PCR; TCRdb holds only in-frame clones, not every one. Found here are 150,000 to 200,000 clones, approximately 88% of them singletons; the top ten hold around 3%. Sequencing was done on a sample of peripheral blood. All receptors derive from a man aged 60 to 75 with acute or convalescent COVID-19.

The V and J genes are TRBV18 and TRBJ2-2; TRBD1 is a possible D gene (6 bases). CDR1 and CDR2 from the germline V gene are KGHSH and LQKENI. With 6 bases removed from V and 5 bases from J, the gap between germline ends came to 13 bases. The CDR3 spans 14 residues. The CDR3 loop reads CASSQLQGTGELFF. CDR3 nucleotide sequence: TGTGCCAGCTCCCAACTACAGGGTACCGGGGAGCTGTTTTTT.

This clone was seen only once. The rearrangement joins TRBV7-9 to TRBJ2-3, with TRBD1 matching 9 bases. Trimming removed 0 bases from V and 7 bases from J; junction bases left unmatched: 5. CDR1 SEHNR and CDR2 FQNEAQ come from the germline V gene (reference sequence). CDR3 size: 15 residues. CDR3 nucleotides: TGTGCCAGCAGCTTAGCCGGGACAGGGACTAATACGCAGTATTTT. This codes for CASSLAGTGTNTQYF.

Concerning this clone: The sample contains more than one DNA sequence encoding this CDR3. The V and J genes are TRBV19 and TRBJ2-7, with TRBD1 identical over 8 bases. The V and J ends lost 3 bases and 5 bases, in that order; junction bases with no gene match: 12. This CDR3 spans 16 amino acids. Germline lookup yields CDR1 LNHDA and CDR2 SQIVND (reference sequence). CDR3 in amino acids: CASSMLPGQGGNEQYF. CDR3 in DNA: TGTGCCAGTAGTATGCTTCCCGGACAGGGCGGAAACGAGCAGTACTTC.

This clone was found once. The rearrangement joins TRBV7-8 to TRBJ2-2; TRBD1 agrees at 10 bases. Germline V gene data show CDR1 as SGHVS and CDR2 as FQNEAQ. The CDR3 length is 15 residues. V shed 5 bases, J shed 6 bases, and the junction held 6 bases outside the gene matches. CDR3 residues: CASSITDRGAGELFF. CDR3 DNA sequence: TGTGCCAGCAGCATTACGGACAGGGGGGCCGGGGAGCTGTTTTTT. Variable domain in full (rest from reference TRBV7-8 and TRBJ2-2): GAGVSQSPRYKVAKRGQDVALRCDPISGHVSLFWYQQALGQGPEFLTYFQNEAQLDKSGLPSDRFFAERPEGSVSTLKIQRTQQEDSAVYLCASSITDRGAGELFFGEGSRLTVL.

This clone was seen a single time. The chain recombines TRBV4-2 with TRBJ2-3, with 9 positions matching TRBD2. The ends lost 8 bases at V and 3 bases at J; junction bases unmatched: 3. Germline CDR1 LGHNA, CDR2 YNFKEQ. This CDR3 spans 13 amino acids. Written as DNA, the CDR3 is TGTGCCAGCCGTGGACTAGCGACAGATACGCAGTATTTT. It translates to CASRGLATDTQYF.

J is TRBJ1-1 and V is TRBV6-5, with TRBD1 identical over 9 bases. This CDR3 has 14 residues. The V gene end was trimmed by 6 bases and the J gene end by 8 bases; junction bases not matched to a gene: 10. The germline V gene encodes CDR1 MNHEY and CDR2 SVGAGI. The CDR3 DNA reads TGTGCCAGCAGATCCACAGGGGGCCAACGAGAAGCTTTCTTT. This translates into CASRSTGGQREAFF.

This chain connects TRBV5-1 to TRBJ1-4; TRBD1 matches 8 bases. Germline V gene sequence: CDR1 SGHRS, CDR2 YFSETQ. V dropped 5 bases and J dropped 4; count of bases not matched to a gene: 4. The CDR3 is 14 amino acids. The CDR3 DNA is TGCGCCAGCAGAGCAGGGGGCAGTAATGAAAAACTGTTTTTT. Translated, it gives CASRAGGSNEKLFF.

The V gene is TRBV6-1, the J gene TRBJ1-2, with D possibly TRBD1 on 6 matching bases. V was pared by 1 base and J by 8 bases, with 20 bases between. The germline V gene has CDR1 MNHNS and CDR2 SASEGT. This CDR3 region has 16 residues. This CDR3 is CASSEGWHRDPSGYTF. CDR3 in DNA: TGTGCCAGCAGTGAAGGGTGGCACAGGGACCCAAGCGGCTACACCTTC.

The chain recombines TRBV5-4 with TRBJ1-1; D gene unclear. With 4 bases removed from V and 1 base from J, the gap between germline ends came to 17 bases. The CDR3 covers 16 residues. Germline values: CDR1 SGHNT, CDR2 YYREEE (reference sequence). The CDR3 protein is CASSPSTGSSNTEAFF. In DNA form, the CDR3 reads TGTGCCAGCAGCCCATCAACCGGGTCCTCGAACACTGAAGCTTTCTTT.

The chain combines TRBV19 with TRBJ1-1; 7 nucleotides line up with TRBD1. Germline V gives CDR1 LNHDA, CDR2 SQIVND (reference sequence). CDR3 size: 12 residues. With V trimmed by 5 bases and J by 9 bases, 6 bases remained unmatched. The CDR3 nucleotides are TGTGCCAGTAGTTTCGGGACAGTAAAAGCTTTCTTT. Its translation: CASSFGTVKAFF.

The chain has TRBV28 and TRBJ1-4, with 7 bases identical to TRBD1. The CDR3 extends over 15 amino acids. Per germline, CDR1 MDHEN and CDR2 SYDVKM. The V and J ends lost 7 bases and 8 bases, in that order; junction bases with no gene match: 13. The CDR3 loop is CASITPGGLEEKLFF. Here the CDR3 DNA reads TGTGCCAGCATTACCCCAGGGGGACTAGAGGAAAAACTGTTTTTT.